Each of the 22 T cell receptor beta chains below was sequenced from the same sample in a study of T cell responses to AZD1222 COVID-19 vaccine. Libraries were prepared by immunoSEQ multiplex PCR; TCRdb keeps only in-frame clonotypes and omits some of them. In the table there are 150,000 or so clones, roughly nine tenths of which are singletons. The specimen was peripheral blood, collected on day 0 of MenACWY control vaccination. These receptors all come from an adult in good health.

V usage is TRBV28 and J usage is TRBJ1-4; 7 nucleotides align to TRBD1. The V segment lost 4 bases and the J segment 7 bases; nucleotides outside the gene matches: 12. CDR1 MDHEN and CDR2 SYDVKM come from the germline V gene. CDR3 size: 16 residues. CDR3 sequence (DNA): TGTGCCAGCAGTTCTGGGGTACCAGGGGGAAGTGAAAAACTGTTTTTT. As protein: CASSSGVPGGSEKLFF.

V gene TRBV19 combines with J gene TRBJ1-2; 10 bases agree with TRBD1. With 6 bases clipped from V and 7 bases from J, the junction kept 17 bases outside the gene matches. The CDR3 totals 17 residues. CDR1 is LNHDA, CDR2 SQIVND, per germline (reference sequence). The CDR3 loop is CASRRKDRGSRMSGYTF. The CDR3 DNA reads as TGTGCCAGTAGAAGGAAGGACAGGGGGTCGAGGATGAGTGGCTACACCTTC.

This clone was found a few times. This chain joins TRBV7-8 and TRBJ1-2; no clear D. Per germline, CDR1 SGHVS and CDR2 FQNEAQ. The CDR3 runs 13 residues. The V gene lost 4 bases and the J gene lost 4 bases, with 10 bases spanning the gap. The CDR3 region is CASSSDGLYGYTF. In DNA, the CDR3 is TGTGCCAGCAGCTCCGACGGACTCTATGGCTACACCTTC.

The V call is TRBV7-6, the J call TRBJ2-5, with 8 bases aligning to TRBD2. The CDR3 has 15 residues. With 1 base clipped from V and 1 base from J, the junction kept 2 bases outside the gene matches. Germline V gene data show CDR1 as SGHVS and CDR2 as FNYEAQ. The chain's CDR3 is CASSLGGGLQETQYF. DNA for the CDR3: TGTGCCAGCAGCTTAGGCGGGGGGCTCCAAGAGACCCAGTACTTC.

The chain carries TRBV2 and TRBJ1-3, with 8 bases that match TRBD1. This CDR3 is built from 16 residues. Germline V gene lookup returns CDR1 SNHLY and CDR2 FYNNEI. V dropped 5 bases and J dropped 5; count of bases not matched to a gene: 11. In DNA, the CDR3 is TGTGCCAGCAGTCAGACTAGAGACAGGGGAAGAAACACCATATATTTT. It specifies CASSQTRDRGRNTIYF.

V usage is TRBV4-1 and J usage is TRBJ2-3; D is uncertain. The CDR3 runs 16 residues. Trimming removed 4 bases at V and 5 bases at J, with 19 bases between. CDR1 and CDR2 from the germline V gene are MGHRA and YSYEKL. This CDR3 reads CASSPYLGIGLDTQYF. The CDR3 DNA follows: TGCGCCAGCAGCCCGTACCTGGGGATCGGTTTAGATACGCAGTATTTT.

CDR3 sequence: CASSLLGLGDTQYF. The CDR3 bases are TGTGCCAGCAGTTTATTAGGGCTAGGAGATACGCAGTATTTT. The chain joins TRBV27 to TRBJ2-3, with D unclear. This CDR3 has 14 residues. CDR1 and CDR2 from the germline V gene are MNHEY and SMNVEV (reference sequence). Trimming took 1 base from V and 5 from J, leaving 10 bases between them.

The chain employs TRBV18 and TRBJ2-1; D gene ambiguous. Trimming stripped 8 bases from V and 5 bases from J, with 13 bases between. Germline CDR1 is KGHSH and CDR2 is LQKENI. CDR3 length: 13 amino acids. CDR3 in amino acids: CASQSGANNEQFF. The DNA for the CDR3 is TGTGCCAGCCAGTCGGGCGCGAACAATGAGCAGTTCTTC.

The chain couples TRBV7-9 to TRBJ1-1; 8 bases fit TRBD1. This CDR3 spans 13 amino acids. The ends lost 3 bases at V and 7 bases at J; junction bases unmatched: 4. The V gene's germline CDR1 is SEHNR and CDR2 FQNEAQ (reference sequence). For the CDR3, the DNA is TGTGCCAGCAGCTTTACAGGGGGGCGTGAAGCTTTCTTT. Residues: CASSFTGGREAFF.

This chain uses TRBV5-1 with TRBJ2-3; 10 bases line up with TRBD2. The CDR3 consists of 14 residues. Germline loops: CDR1 SGHRS, CDR2 YFSETQ. Germline trimming cut 7 bases from V and 0 bases from J; bases unmatched to any gene: 2. The CDR3 loop is CASFSGGSTDTQYF. The DNA for the CDR3 is TGCGCCAGCTTTAGCGGGGGGAGCACAGATACGCAGTATTTT.

The chain joins TRBV2 to TRBJ2-7, with D uncertain. Germline V CDR1 and CDR2: SNHLY, FYNNEI. CDR3 length: 14 residues. The ends were cut back, 7 bases at V and 3 bases at J, with 16 bases in the middle. In DNA form, the CDR3 reads TGTGCCAGCAAATTAGGTTCCGGGTACTACGAGCAGTACTTC. Protein: CASKLGSGYYEQYF.

The rearrangement links TRBV19 to TRBJ2-3; TRBD2 matches 7 bases. The CDR3 is 15 amino acids. The germline CDR1 and CDR2 sequences are LNHDA and SQIVND (reference sequence). Trimming cost V 5 bases and J 3 bases; bases outside gene matches: 8. This CDR3 is CASSPTRGVTDTQYF. DNA for the CDR3: TGTGCCAGTAGTCCAACACGGGGGGTGACAGATACGCAGTATTTT.

In its sample, this clone was seen once. The chain has TRBV7-9 and TRBJ1-2; D not certain. The V gene's germline CDR1 is SEHNR and CDR2 FQNEAQ (reference sequence). Trimming took off 4 bases at V and 4 bases at J, with 16 bases between the two ends. This CDR3 has 15 residues. CDR3 sequence reads: CASSSKGGIFYGYTF. The CDR3 DNA follows: TGTGCCAGCAGCTCAAAAGGCGGGATTTTCTATGGCTACACCTTC.

The chain employs TRBV5-1 and TRBJ2-5; D is possibly TRBD2 (6 bases). Germline CDR1 and CDR2: SGHRS and YFSETQ. This CDR3 is 11 amino acids long. V was pared by 5 bases and J by 5 bases, with 7 bases between. In DNA, the CDR3 is TGCGCCAGCAGGGAGGGGGAGACCCAGTACTTC. Protein sequence: CASREGETQYF.

V usage is TRBV5-1 and J usage is TRBJ2-2, with a tentative D call TRBD2 (5 bases). CDR3 size: 17 residues. Trimming pared 2 bases from V and 5 bases from J, leaving 19 bases between. Germline CDR1 reads SGHRS; CDR2 reads YFSETQ. CDR3 in DNA: TGCGCCAGCAGCTTCAGCCTGATGAGGCCGGGGACCGGGGAGCTGTTTTTT. It encodes CASSFSLMRPGTGELFF.

This sequence joins TRBV3-1 (or the pseudogene TRBV3-2) and TRBJ2-2; 7 bases fit TRBD1. The V gene's germline CDR1 is LGHDT and CDR2 YNNKEL (reference sequence). This CDR3 region has 14 residues. Unmatched junction bases numbered 4, after V lost 2 bases and J lost 7 bases. DNA for the CDR3: TGTGCCAGCAGCCAACTAGGGGGCAGCGGGGAGCTGTTTTTT. Protein: CASSQLGGSGELFF.

The V call is TRBV6-5, the J call TRBJ1-2; TRBD1 matches at 7 bases. Germline-derived CDR1 and CDR2 are MNHEY and SVGAGI. Trimming took 3 bases from V and 13 from J; bases not matched to a gene: 8. CDR3 length equals 12 residues. The DNA of the CDR3 is TGTGCCAGCAGTTATGAACAGGGGTTACTCACCTTC. Translation gives CASSYEQGLLTF.

For the CDR3, the DNA is TGTGCCAGCAGCGTAGGACAGGGGCAGCCCCAGCATTTT. It is translated as CASSVGQGQPQHF. The gene calls are TRBV9 and TRBJ1-5; 8 positions agree with TRBD1. The CDR3 runs 13 residues. The V segment lost 0 bases and the J segment 7 bases; nucleotides outside the gene matches: 0. Germline values: CDR1 SGDLS, CDR2 YYNGEE.

The V gene is TRBV5-5, the J gene TRBJ1-5; D ambiguous. The V gene's germline CDR1 is SGHKS and CDR2 YYEKEE (reference sequence). With 3 bases removed from V and 4 bases from J, the gap between germline ends came to 14 bases. The CDR3 has 15 amino acids. Here the CDR3 reads CASSSSRGGNQPQHF. As DNA, the CDR3 is TGTGCCAGCAGCTCTAGCCGTGGCGGTAATCAGCCCCAGCATTTT.

This chain uses TRBV11-2 with TRBJ1-1; TRBD1 matches at 10 bases. The V gene's germline CDR1 is SGHAT and CDR2 FQNNGV. Germline trimming cut 2 bases from V and 4 bases from J; bases unmatched to any gene: 4. CDR3 size: 15 residues. The CDR3 here is CASSLSGTGATEAFF. The CDR3 DNA follows: TGTGCCAGCAGCTTAAGCGGGACAGGGGCCACTGAAGCTTTCTTT. Drawing the rest from reference TRBV11-2 and TRBJ1-1, the complete variable domain is EAGVAQSPRYKIIEKRQSVAFWCNPISGHATLYWYQQILGQGPKLLIQFQNNGVVDDSQLPKDRFSAERLKGVDSTLKIQPAKLEDSAVYLCASSLSGTGATEAFFGQGTRLTVV.

V and J are TRBV28 and TRBJ1-1; D possibly corresponds to TRBD1 (6 bases). Per the germline V gene, CDR1 is MDHEN and CDR2 is SYDVKM. This CDR3 comprises 17 residues. V lost 2 bases and J lost 3, with 19 bases in between. CDR3 DNA: TGTGCCAGCAGTTTACGGTTGGGGGGCGCTTTGGACACTGAAGCTTTCTTT. Translating it yields CASSLRLGGALDTEAFF.

This rearrangement joins TRBV15 to TRBJ1-4; possible D gene TRBD1, 5 bases. The CDR3 sequence is 15 residues long. Trimming stripped 1 base from V and 6 bases from J, with 12 bases between. Germline V gene lookup returns CDR1 LNHNV and CDR2 YYDKDF (reference sequence). The CDR3 bases are TGTGCCACCAGCAGAGTCGGGTGGGGCGATGAAAAACTGTTTTTT. Protein sequence: CATSRVGWGDEKLFF.